One and the same sample provided the 12 T cell receptor beta chains below, sequenced in a study of blood T cells in healthy people across ages. It was with a sample-barcoded 5' primer and a J-beta primer mix that a second PCR of about 7 to 12 cycles was run. TCRdb ran MiXCR on the 5' RACE reads and lists one entry per CDR3 protein. The profile shows hundreds of thousands of distinct CDR3 sequences, approximately 49% of them singletons. Sequenced material: blood. All receptors come from a man aged 25-45 years in good health.

This clonotype was picked up a small number of times. V is TRBV2 and J is TRBJ2-1; weak D call: TRBD2 (6 bases). V lost 4 bases and J 0 bases, leaving 7 bases between the germline ends. This CDR3 has 14 residues. Germline V gene sequence: CDR1 SNHLY, CDR2 FYNNEI. CDR3 loop: CASSVTSSYNEQFF. CDR3 nucleotide sequence: TGTGCCAGCAGTGTGACTAGCTCCTACAATGAGCAGTTCTTC. Drawing the rest from reference TRBV2 and TRBJ2-1, the complete variable domain is EPEVTQTPSHQVTQMGQEVILRCVPISNHLYFYWYRQILGQKVEFLVSFYNNEISEKSEIFDDQFSVERPDGSNFTLKIRSTKLEDSAMYFCASSVTSSYNEQFFGPGTRLTVL.

This chain links TRBV9 with TRBJ2-6; D call uncertain. Trimming pared 0 bases from V and 4 bases from J, leaving 11 bases between. The length of the CDR3 is 16 residues. Looked up from germline, CDR1 is SGDLS and CDR2 is YYNGEE. The CDR3 is CASSVEWVSGANVLTF. In DNA, the CDR3 is TGTGCCAGCAGCGTAGAATGGGTTTCCGGGGCCAACGTCCTGACTTTC.

This clonotype has a handful of counts. The V and J genes are TRBV29-1 and TRBJ1-2, with no clear D. The CDR3 contains 13 residues. Germline V gene lookup returns CDR1 SQVTM and CDR2 ANQGSEA. V dropped 0 bases and J dropped 6 bases, with 11 bases sitting between them. The CDR3 loop is CSVEDVPIDGYTF. The CDR3, as DNA: TGCAGCGTTGAAGACGTCCCGATCGATGGCTACACCTTC. Combining the CDR3 with reference TRBV29-1 and TRBJ1-2 gives the whole variable domain SAVISQKPSRDICQRGTSLTIQCQVDSQVTMMFWYRQQPGQSLTLIATANQGSEATYESGFVIDKFPISRPNLTFSTLTVSNMSPEDSSIYLCSVEDVPIDGYTFGSGTRLTVV.

Turning to this clonotype: Lacking the conserved final phenylalanine or tryptophan, this CDR3 likely reflects a read error. The rearrangement links TRBV4-3 to TRBJ1-1; no clear D. The CDR3 contains 13 residues. V dropped 3 bases and J dropped 1 base, with 6 bases sitting between them. Germline values: CDR1 LGHNA, CDR2 YSLEER. The CDR3 region is CASSQGRNTEAFL. In DNA form, the CDR3 reads TGCGCCAGCAGCCAGGGTAGGAACACTGAAGCTTTCTTG.

The rearrangement links TRBV3-1 to TRBJ2-7; D call uncertain. The CDR3 loop spans 13 amino acids. Trimming stripped 4 bases from V and 3 bases from J, with 10 bases between. Germline CDR1 and CDR2: LGHDT and YNNKEL (reference sequence). The CDR3 sequence: CASSRAHLYEQYF. The CDR3 DNA sequence: TGTGCCAGCAGCCGGGCACACCTCTACGAGCAGTACTTC.

J is TRBJ2-3 and V is TRBV27, with a possible D match to TRBD2 (5 bases). CDR1 is MNHEY and CDR2 is SMNVEV in the germline V gene (reference sequence). This CDR3 spans 11 amino acids. V was trimmed by 4 bases and J by 11 bases, leaving 10 bases between them. The CDR3 coding sequence is TGTGCCAGCAGTTCCCCGGCGGGGCAGTATTTT. Residues: CASSSPAGQYF.

V is TRBV5-6 and J is TRBJ2-7; the D is unclear. This CDR3 is 16 amino acids long. From germline, CDR1 is SGHDT and CDR2 YYEEEE. Between the trimmed V and J ends, which lost 4 bases and 10 bases, there was a span of 27 bases. The DNA of the CDR3 is TGTGCCAGCAGCCGACTGGTAGGGTCAAACTCCTACGGACAGTACTTC. It encodes CASSRLVGSNSYGQYF.

This clonotype showed up just a few times. The chain couples TRBV10-3 to TRBJ2-3; D may be TRBD2 (6 bases). CDR1 ENHRY and CDR2 SYGVKD come from the germline V gene. V lost 0 bases and J 3 bases, leaving 10 bases between the germline ends. There are 15 residues in the CDR3. The CDR3: CAISESTRITDTQYF. The CDR3 DNA follows: TGTGCCATCAGTGAGTCGACTAGAATTACAGATACGCAGTATTTT.

The chain has TRBV20-1 and TRBJ2-6; 7 nucleotides agree with TRBD1. With V trimmed by 5 bases and J by 4 bases, 11 bases remained unmatched. The germline CDR1 and CDR2 sequences are DFQATT and SNEGSKA (reference sequence). The CDR3 runs to 16 residues. In DNA, the CDR3 is TGCAGTGCTCCAGACCTCGACAGGGCCGGGGCCAACGTCCTGACTTTC. It yields the protein CSAPDLDRAGANVLTF.

In this sample, this clonotype turned up a few times. The rearrangement uses TRBV5-5 and TRBJ2-7; D possibly corresponds to TRBD1 (6 bases). The CDR3 consists of 15 residues. Trimming left V 1 base short and J 2 bases short, with 13 bases between. The germline V gene encodes CDR1 SGHKS and CDR2 YYEKEE (reference sequence). DNA for the CDR3: TGTGCCAGCAGCTTGCAAGCAGGGGCCCCCTACGAGCAGTACTTC. Its protein is CASSLQAGAPYEQYF.

The chain joins TRBV6-5 to TRBJ2-3, with D possibly being TRBD2 (6 bases). Germline-derived CDR1 and CDR2 are MNHEY and SVGAGI. This CDR3 region has 14 residues. V shed 3 bases and J shed 2 bases, with 9 bases lying between them. The CDR3 loop is CASSYRGFTDTQYF. The CDR3 nucleotides are TGTGCCAGCAGTTATCGGGGGTTCACAGATACGCAGTATTTT.

In its sample, this clonotype was seen once. The chain carries TRBV9 and TRBJ2-1, with a weak D call TRBD2 (6 bases). Trimming left V 6 bases short and J 0 bases short, with 22 bases between. Germline CDR1 SGDLS, CDR2 YYNGEE. The CDR3 contains 18 residues. The CDR3 sequence is CASTPGEERAPSYNEQFF. The DNA for the CDR3 is TGTGCCAGCACCCCTGGGGAGGAGCGGGCCCCCTCCTACAATGAGCAGTTCTTC.